Below are 30 T cell receptor beta chains sequenced from a single sample in a study of OX40 agonist ivuxolimab in advanced cancers. Some clones are missing from TCRdb's copy, which holds only in-frame ones; the method was immunoSEQ multiplex PCR. The sample has tens of thousands of clones, just under 90% seen once. Sequenced material: CD4+ or CD8+ T cells sorted from blood, taken in a trial of the OX40 agonist ivuxolimab. These TCRs come from an adult with an advanced solid tumor such as melanoma, head and neck, liver or kidney cancer.

V gene TRBV7-9 combines with J gene TRBJ2-2; 8 nucleotides match TRBD1. CDR1 and CDR2 (germline): SEHNR, FQNEAQ (reference sequence). This CDR3 contains 15 residues. V lost 6 bases to trimming and J lost 4 bases; unmatched junction nucleotides: 7. CDR3 nucleotides: TGTGCCAGCAGACCTCAGGGGGCCGTCACCGGGGAGCTGTTTTTT. Translated: CASRPQGAVTGELFF.

The J gene is TRBJ1-2, the V gene TRBV29-1; D gene ambiguous. The germline V and J ends were trimmed by 0 bases and 1 base, with 9 bases remaining between them. The CDR3 runs 14 residues. Per germline, CDR1 SQVTM and CDR2 ANQGSEA. The CDR3 DNA reads TGCAGCGTTGAAGACGCCAGATTTAACTATGGCTACACCTTC. Amino acid sequence: CSVEDARFNYGYTF.

The CDR3 DNA is TGTGCTAGTGGTCTTGACCTCGGGCCGCAGTTCTTC. This gives the protein CASGLDLGPQFF. This chain links TRBV12-5 with TRBJ2-1; D gene ambiguous. V was trimmed by 5 bases and J by 12 bases, leaving 14 bases between them. Germline V gene sequence: CDR1 LGHNT, CDR2 FRNRAP. CDR3 length equals 12 residues.

The chain couples TRBV6-5 to TRBJ1-4; 9 bases map to TRBD1. Germline CDR1 and CDR2: MNHEY and SVGAGI. This CDR3 has 15 amino acids. J was trimmed by 8 bases and V by 0 bases; bases with no gene match: 4. For the CDR3, the DNA is TGTGCCAGCAGTTACTCGGACAGGGGAGGCGAAAAACTGTTTTTT. Protein sequence: CASSYSDRGGEKLFF.

V is TRBV6-6 and J is TRBJ2-7; weak D call: TRBD1 (6 bases). The CDR3 extends over 14 amino acids. Germline CDR1 MNHNY, CDR2 SVGAGI (reference sequence). The V end was cut by 8 bases, the J end by 1 base, with 15 bases between. The CDR3 region is CASPRDILSYEQYF. The CDR3 DNA reads as TGTGCCAGCCCCCGGGACATCTTATCCTACGAGCAGTACTTC.

The chain uses TRBV14 and TRBJ2-2; 8 nucleotides align to TRBD1. The germline CDR1 and CDR2 sequences are SGHDN and FVKESK. The CDR3 extends over 14 amino acids. The V and J ends lost 4 bases and 6 bases, in that order; junction bases with no gene match: 4. CDR3 region: CASSPDRVPGELFF. CDR3 sequence (DNA): TGTGCCAGCAGCCCGGACAGGGTCCCCGGGGAGCTGTTTTTT.

This chain's CDR3 is CASSLDLGAQYF. The CDR3 bases are TGCGCCAGCAGCTTGGATCTGGGGGCCCAGTACTTC. The V call is TRBV5-1, the J call TRBJ2-5; D possibly matches TRBD1 or TRBD2 (5 bases each). There are 12 residues in the CDR3. Germline-derived CDR1 and CDR2 are SGHRS and YFSETQ. V was shortened by 0 bases and J by 9 bases, with 9 bases between the two germline ends. The variable domain in full, with the rest retrieved from reference TRBV5-1 and TRBJ2-5, is KAGVTQTPRYLIKTRGQQVTLSCSPISGHRSVSWYQQTPGQGLQFLFEYFSETQRNKGNFPGRFSGRQFSNSRSEMNVSTLELGDSALYLCASSLDLGAQYFGPGTRLLVL.

This clone appeared once. The chain carries TRBV30 and TRBJ2-3, with TRBD2 identical over 11 bases. Germline CDR1 GTSNPN, CDR2 SVGIG (reference sequence). The CDR3 runs to 14 residues. V was clipped by 5 bases and J by 6 bases; unmatched bases: 7. The CDR3 coding sequence is TGTGCCTGGGGTGCACTAGCGGGAGCCGATACGCAGTATTTT. It encodes CAWGALAGADTQYF.

The rearrangement joins TRBV5-5 to TRBJ2-2; 7 bases align to TRBD1. The CDR3 is 15 amino acids. Germline lookup yields CDR1 SGHKS and CDR2 YYEKEE (reference sequence). After removal of 5 bases from V and 1 base from J, the junction contained 5 bases not matched to a gene. The CDR3 spells CASSSTGENTGELFF. The CDR3 DNA follows: TGTGCCAGCAGTTCCACAGGGGAGAACACCGGGGAGCTGTTTTTT. The whole variable domain, filled in from reference TRBV5-5 and TRBJ2-2, reads DAGVTQSPTHLIKTRGQQVTLRCSPISGHKSVSWYQQVLGQGPQFIFQYYEKEERGRGNFPDRFSARQFPNYSSELNVNALLLGDSALYLCASSSTGENTGELFFGEGSRLTVL.

The J gene is TRBJ1-5, the V gene TRBV28; no clear D gene. The V end lost 2 bases, the J end lost 4 bases, and 3 bases lay between the germline ends. The CDR3 is 12 residues long. Germline V CDR1 and CDR2: MDHEN, SYDVKM. CDR3 in DNA: TGTGCCAGCAGTTTAACGAATCAGCCCCAGCATTTT. Residues: CASSLTNQPQHF.

The chain combines TRBV18 with TRBJ2-5; no clear D. Germline CDR1 is KGHSH and CDR2 is LQKENI. CDR3 size: 11 residues. V was pared by 2 bases and J by 5 bases, with 3 bases between. CDR3 DNA: TGTGCCAGCTCACCAGACGAGACCCAGTACTTC. This sequence encodes CASSPDETQYF.

J is TRBJ2-7 and V is TRBV6-6; TRBD1 matches 11 bases. Losses at the gene ends were 2 bases for V and 7 bases for J; bases not matched to a gene: 4. The germline V gene has CDR1 MNHNY and CDR2 SVGAGI (reference sequence). The CDR3 runs to 14 residues. CDR3 DNA: TGTGCCAGCAGTTACCCGGGACAGGGGGAAGAGCAGTACTTC. It encodes CASSYPGQGEEQYF.

This clone has just one count. The chain combines TRBV7-9 with TRBJ1-1; D is undetermined. Trimming took 5 bases from V and 5 from J, leaving 9 bases between them. Germline V gene sequence: CDR1 SEHNR, CDR2 FQNEAQ (reference sequence). The CDR3 runs 12 residues. CDR3 loop: CASSVKSTEAFF. CDR3 nucleotide sequence: TGTGCCAGCAGCGTCAAGTCTACTGAAGCTTTCTTT. The full variable domain, in which reference TRBV7-9 and TRBJ1-1 provide the parts outside the CDR3, is DTGVSQNPRHKITKRGQNVTFRCDPISEHNRLYWYRQTLGQGPEFLTYFQNEAQLEKSRLLSDRFSAERPKGSFSTLEIQRTEQGDSAMYLCASSVKSTEAFFGQGTRLTVV.

The chain is built from TRBV5-1 and TRBJ1-1, with D unresolved. Germline V lookup: CDR1 SGHRS, CDR2 YFSETQ. V shed 0 bases and J shed 2 bases, with 5 bases lying between them. The CDR3 covers 13 residues. CDR3 sequence (DNA): TGCGCCAGCAGCTTGGGAGAAAACACTGAAGCTTTCTTT. This translates into CASSLGENTEAFF. Full variable domain (outside the CDR3, taken from reference TRBV5-1 and TRBJ1-1): KAGVTQTPRYLIKTRGQQVTLSCSPISGHRSVSWYQQTPGQGLQFLFEYFSETQRNKGNFPGRFSGRQFSNSRSEMNVSTLELGDSALYLCASSLGENTEAFFGQGTRLTVV.

This rearrangement joins TRBV15 to TRBJ2-7, with D perhaps TRBD1 (6 bases). V was pared by 0 bases and J by 4 bases, with 10 bases between. The V gene's germline CDR1 is LNHNV and CDR2 YYDKDF (reference sequence). The CDR3 consists of 14 residues. The CDR3 region is CATSREGGRYEQYF. DNA of the CDR3: TGTGCCACCAGCAGAGAAGGGGGACGTTACGAGCAGTACTTC. Full variable domain (missing parts from reference TRBV15 and TRBJ2-7): DAMVIQNPRYQVTQFGKPVTLSCSQTLNHNVMYWYQQKSSQAPKLLFHYYDKDFNNEADTPDNFQSRRPNTSFCFLDIRSPGLGDTAMYLCATSREGGRYEQYFGPGTRLTVT.

The CDR3 loop reads CSARTGFEQYF. In DNA, the CDR3 is TGCAGTGCTAGGACAGGATTCGAGCAGTACTTC. The chain couples TRBV20-1 to TRBJ2-7, with D possibly being TRBD1 (6 bases). CDR3 length equals 11 residues. Germline CDR1 is DFQATT and CDR2 is SNEGSKA (reference sequence). Trimming shortened V by 3 bases and J by 6 bases, and 9 bases separated the two germline ends.

The rearrangement links TRBV6-1 to TRBJ2-1; 7 bases are shared with TRBD1. The V gene end was trimmed by 1 base and the J gene end by 6 bases; junction bases not matched to a gene: 9. Germline V gene sequence: CDR1 MNHNS, CDR2 SASEGT. This CDR3 spans 16 amino acids. CDR3 sequence reads: CASSEVRRQGINEQFF. The CDR3 DNA sequence: TGTGCCAGCAGTGAAGTACGGAGACAGGGTATCAATGAGCAGTTCTTC.

V gene TRBV6-1 combines with J gene TRBJ1-1; TRBD1 is a possible D gene (6 bases). The CDR3 loop spans 13 amino acids. Trimming stripped 7 bases from V and 5 bases from J, with 14 bases between. CDR1 is MNHNS, CDR2 SASEGT, per germline. The chain's CDR3 is CASTHLGQTEAFF. CDR3 coding DNA: TGTGCCAGCACCCACCTAGGACAGACTGAAGCTTTCTTT.

The chain couples TRBV20-1 to TRBJ2-7, with no clear D. Germline CDR1 reads DFQATT; CDR2 reads SNEGSKA (reference sequence). V dropped 6 bases and J dropped 6 bases, with 12 bases sitting between them. The CDR3 is 11 amino acids. The CDR3 coding sequence is TGCAGTGCCCAGGATGGACCCGAGCAGTACTTC. This translates into CSAQDGPEQYF.

J is TRBJ2-1 and V is TRBV5-1; 13 bases map to TRBD2. V shed 1 base and J 2 bases; nucleotides not matched to a gene: 0. CDR1 and CDR2 from the germline V gene are SGHRS and YFSETQ. This CDR3 has 16 amino acids. The CDR3 sequence: CASSLTSGRAYNEQFF. In DNA form, the CDR3 reads TGCGCCAGCAGCTTGACTAGCGGGAGGGCCTACAATGAGCAGTTCTTC.

The chain links TRBV25-1 to TRBJ1-2; tentative D call: TRBD1 (5 bases). Germline CDR1 and CDR2: MGHDK and SYGVNS. V dropped 2 bases and J dropped 2 bases, with 15 bases sitting between them. The CDR3 totals 16 residues. CDR3 sequence (DNA): TGTGCCAGCAGTGAAAACCGAGGGGCGAGAAACTATGGCTACACCTTC. Its translation: CASSENRGARNYGYTF.

This sequence joins TRBV19 and TRBJ2-5; a possible D gene is TRBD1 (6 bases). V was shortened by 5 bases and J by 3 bases, with 10 bases between the two germline ends. Germline V CDR1 and CDR2: LNHDA, SQIVND (reference sequence). This CDR3 spans 13 amino acids. The CDR3 sequence: CASSPQGKETQYF. CDR3 nucleotides: TGTGCCAGTAGTCCCCAGGGGAAAGAGACCCAGTACTTC.

This clone was recorded only once. This rearrangement joins TRBV7-9 to TRBJ2-1, with D maybe TRBD2 (6 bases). Germline-derived CDR1 and CDR2 are SEHNR and FQNEAQ (reference sequence). Trimming shortened V by 5 bases and J by 5 bases, and 19 bases separated the two germline ends. The CDR3 runs to 16 residues. The CDR3 loop reads CASSRGGGTTNNEQFF. The CDR3 nucleotides are TGTGCCAGCAGCAGGGGTGGGGGGACGACGAACAATGAGCAGTTCTTC.

The chain carries TRBV4-1 and TRBJ2-7; D is undetermined. V lost 0 bases to trimming and J lost 0 bases, with 9 bases between them. Germline CDR1 is MGHRA and CDR2 is YSYEKL. This CDR3 has 15 amino acids. The CDR3 is CASSQELGISYEQYF. The CDR3 DNA sequence: TGCGCCAGCAGCCAAGAATTAGGGATCTCCTACGAGCAGTACTTC.

The chain couples TRBV7-9 to TRBJ1-1; no firm D call. V was trimmed by 5 bases and J by 2 bases, leaving 9 bases between them. Germline CDR1 is SEHNR and CDR2 is FQNEAQ (reference sequence). The CDR3 runs 13 residues. This CDR3 reads CASSLQTNTEAFF. The CDR3, as DNA: TGTGCCAGCAGCCTTCAGACTAACACTGAAGCTTTCTTT.

The genes are TRBV5-4 and TRBJ2-3, with 9 bases identical to TRBD2. Germline lookup yields CDR1 SGHNT and CDR2 YYREEE (reference sequence). The CDR3 contains 18 residues. The V segment lost 1 base and the J segment 3 bases; nucleotides outside the gene matches: 12. The CDR3 here is CASSLYLAGDVGTDTQYF. In DNA, the CDR3 is TGTGCCAGCAGCTTGTATTTAGCGGGAGACGTGGGAACAGATACGCAGTATTTT.

This chain connects TRBV27 to TRBJ2-7, with 8 positions matching TRBD2. This CDR3 is 14 amino acids long. From germline, CDR1 is MNHEY and CDR2 SMNVEV (reference sequence). V gave up 6 bases and J gave up 6 bases; unmatched junction bases: 10. CDR3 in amino acids: CASRPGTRSGEQYF. Here the CDR3 DNA reads TGTGCCAGCAGGCCCGGGACTAGGAGCGGCGAGCAGTACTTC.

This chain uses TRBV29-1 with TRBJ1-1; no definite D call. This CDR3 region has 12 residues. With 7 bases removed from V and 2 bases from J, the gap between germline ends came to 11 bases. Germline V gene sequence: CDR1 SQVTM, CDR2 ANQGSEA. CDR3 region: CSASTINTEAFF. The CDR3 nucleotides read TGCAGCGCCTCGACAATTAACACTGAAGCTTTCTTT.

J is TRBJ2-7 and V is TRBV28, with 12 bases matching TRBD1. The CDR3 consists of 14 residues. CDR1 and CDR2 from the germline V gene are MDHEN and SYDVKM. The V gene end was trimmed by 7 bases and the J gene end by 6 bases; junction bases not matched to a gene: 7. The CDR3 coding sequence is TGTGCCAGCAACACGGGACAGGGGGCTGGCGAGCAGTACTTC. Amino acid sequence: CASNTGQGAGEQYF.

The V and J genes are TRBV6-6 and TRBJ1-2, with D perhaps TRBD1 (6 bases). Germline V CDR1 and CDR2: MNHNY, SVGAGI (reference sequence). This CDR3 has 12 residues. The V and J ends lost 4 bases and 7 bases respectively, with 10 bases between them. This chain's CDR3 is CASSFNRAGYTF. CDR3 in DNA: TGTGCCAGCAGTTTCAACAGGGCTGGCTACACCTTC.